One and the same sample provided the 24 T cell receptor beta chains below, sequenced in a study of post-analysis software for immune sequencing data. Findings and limits, study-wide: Four or five TRBV segments, including TRBV5-6, TRBV5-1 and TRBV20-1, were more frequent in patients than controls.

The TCR beta cDNA libraries contained unique molecular identifiers. TCRdb re-called the PCR reads with MiXCR, one entry per CDR3 protein. The sample has roughly 580,000 distinct CDR3 sequences, roughly two fifths seen once. The antigens for these receptors are not known. Source material: blood. Source of these receptors: a girl aged 10 to 17 with multiple sclerosis.

The chain carries TRBV4-1 and TRBJ2-6, with D unclear. The length of the CDR3 is 15 residues. V dropped 2 bases and J dropped 2 bases, with 7 bases sitting between them. The germline V gene has CDR1 MGHRA and CDR2 YSYEKL. CDR3 loop: CASSQRLAGANVLTF. CDR3 in DNA: TGCGCCAGCAGCCAAAGACTTGCTGGGGCCAACGTCCTGACTTTC.

The chain is built from TRBV6-6 and TRBJ1-5, with a weak D call TRBD1 (6 bases). The germline V gene encodes CDR1 MNHNY and CDR2 SVGAGI (reference sequence). With 2 bases removed from V and 3 bases from J, the gap between germline ends came to 8 bases. CDR3 length equals 14 residues. CDR3 sequence: CASSYRDINQPQHF. CDR3 nucleotide sequence: TGTGCCAGCAGTTACCGGGACATCAATCAGCCCCAGCATTTT.

The chain couples TRBV7-2 to TRBJ2-1, with 9 positions matching TRBD2. V trimming: 5 bases; J trimming: 4 bases; junction bases outside the gene matches: 6. This CDR3 contains 15 residues. Germline loops: CDR1 SGHTA, CDR2 FQGNSA. CDR3 DNA: TGTGCCAGCAGCCCCGCGGGGGGGTTGTACAATGAGCAGTTCTTC. Amino acids: CASSPAGGLYNEQFF.

The V gene is TRBV4-1, the J gene TRBJ2-3; the D gene is possibly TRBD2 (5 bases). The CDR3 contains 14 residues. CDR1 is MGHRA and CDR2 is YSYEKL in the germline V gene. Trimming removed 0 bases from V and 2 bases from J, with 6 bases in between. In nucleotides, the CDR3 is TGCGCCAGCAGCCAAGAGGAGGTCACAGATACGCAGTATTTT. This sequence encodes CASSQEEVTDTQYF.

This chain links TRBV5-1 with TRBJ2-2, with 9 bases lining up with TRBD1. The germline gives CDR1 SGHRS, CDR2 YFSETQ. Trimming at V came to 5 bases and at J to 4 bases, leaving 3 bases not matched to a gene. This CDR3 comprises 14 residues. CDR3 DNA sequence: TGCGCCAGCAGACAGGGGGCTGGCACCGGGGAGCTGTTTTTT. It codes for CASRQGAGTGELFF.

This clonotype appeared a few times. The chain couples TRBV20-1 to TRBJ2-6; D call uncertain. V dropped 5 bases and J dropped 4 bases, with 9 bases sitting between them. The CDR3 is 13 residues long. The germline V gene encodes CDR1 DFQATT and CDR2 SNEGSKA (reference sequence). In nucleotides, the CDR3 is TGCAGTGCTCTTGAGACGGGGGCCAACGTCCTGACTTTC. It encodes CSALETGANVLTF.

The genes are TRBV7-2 and TRBJ2-1; D is possibly TRBD2 (6 bases). This CDR3 region has 17 residues. Germline CDR1 and CDR2: SGHTA and FQGNSA. V gave up 4 bases and J gave up 4 bases, with 20 bases separating them. The CDR3 region has the DNA TGTGCCAGCAGCTCCCGGCTTTCTGGTAGCGGATACAATGAGCAGTTCTTC. Amino acids: CASSSRLSGSGYNEQFF.

V usage is TRBV20-1 and J usage is TRBJ1-6; D is unclear. V shed 1 base and J shed 8 bases, with 12 bases lying between them. Germline V lookup: CDR1 DFQATT, CDR2 SNEGSKA (reference sequence). The CDR3 sequence is 14 residues long. CDR3 nucleotide sequence: TGCAGTGCTAGAGTGCGTCCGTCGGATTCACCCCTCCACTTT. Translating gives CSARVRPSDSPLHF.

The rearrangement joins TRBV9 to TRBJ2-1, with 9 bases lining up with TRBD1. The CDR3 consists of 15 residues. Germline assignment: CDR1 SGDLS and CDR2 YYNGEE. V was clipped by 3 bases and J by 0 bases; unmatched bases: 1. In DNA, the CDR3 is TGTGCCAGCAGCGCGGGACAGGGCTCCTACAATGAGCAGTTCTTC. This encodes CASSAGQGSYNEQFF.

This clonotype was observed a few times. Written as DNA, the CDR3 is TGTGCCACCAGTGCGGCTAGCGGGAGGGCTATGGATGAGCAGTTCTTC. Residues: CATSAASGRAMDEQFF. This chain uses TRBV24-1 with TRBJ2-1, with TRBD2 matching over 12 bases. Germline V gene sequence: CDR1 KGHDR, CDR2 SFDVKD. This CDR3 is 16 amino acids long. J was trimmed by 8 bases and V by 5 bases; bases with no gene match: 9.

This clonotype was detected many times. V is TRBV12-3 or TRBV12-4 and J is TRBJ2-3; 15 bases are shared with TRBD2. V was clipped by 4 bases and J by 5 bases; unmatched bases: 1. This CDR3 has 15 amino acids. The CDR3 nucleotides read TGTGCCAGCAGTTCGGGACTAGCGGGAGGAGATACGCAGTATTTT. Residues: CASSSGLAGGDTQYF.

This clonotype was recorded a few times. The rearrangement links TRBV29-1 to TRBJ2-1; 8 bases are shared with TRBD1. V dropped 1 base and J dropped 4; count of bases not matched to a gene: 3. Germline V gene lookup returns CDR1 SQVTM and CDR2 ANQGSEA. This CDR3 comprises 14 residues. CDR3 DNA sequence: TGCAGCGTTGAAGGGACAGGGAATTACAATGAGCAGTTCTTC. This gives the protein CSVEGTGNYNEQFF.

The V and J genes are TRBV27 and TRBJ1-5; D remains ambiguous. V lost 5 bases to trimming and J lost 2 bases, with 16 bases between them. The length of the CDR3 is 16 residues. The V gene's germline CDR1 is MNHEY and CDR2 SMNVEV (reference sequence). In DNA, the CDR3 is TGTGCCAGCAGTCCCCTGGCGGGAGACGGCAATCAGCCCCAGCATTTT. Its translation is CASSPLAGDGNQPQHF.

The chain is built from TRBV12-3 or TRBV12-4 and TRBJ2-3, with a possible D match to TRBD1 (5 bases). The CDR3 spans 14 residues. Trimming removed 7 bases from V and 10 bases from J, with 21 bases in between. The DNA for the CDR3 is TGTGCCAGCACCGTCGAGCCAGAAACCAGGGCGCAGTATTTT. Encoded protein: CASTVEPETRAQYF.

The chain has TRBV20-1 and TRBJ2-1, with 7 nucleotides matching TRBD2. Germline V gene data show CDR1 as DFQATT and CDR2 as SNEGSKA (reference sequence). This CDR3 has 15 amino acids. The V segment lost 5 bases and the J segment 8 bases; nucleotides outside the gene matches: 15. CDR3 amino acids: CSAPRLVGRGDEQFF. DNA for the CDR3: TGCAGTGCTCCCCGACTAGTAGGGAGGGGAGATGAGCAGTTCTTC.

This rearrangement joins TRBV28 to TRBJ2-1; 10 positions agree with TRBD1. The V segment lost 5 bases and the J segment 5 bases; nucleotides outside the gene matches: 0. The CDR3 spans 13 residues. Per germline, CDR1 MDHEN and CDR2 SYDVKM. CDR3 region: CASSGTGDNEQFF. The DNA of the CDR3 is TGTGCCAGCAGTGGGACAGGGGACAATGAGCAGTTCTTC.

The chain is built from TRBV5-1 and TRBJ2-1; 10 bases fit TRBD2. There are 13 residues in the CDR3. V was pared by 5 bases and J by 8 bases, with 4 bases of the junction left unmatched. The germline gives CDR1 SGHRS, CDR2 YFSETQ. This chain's CDR3 is CASSLAGAHEQFF. CDR3 coding DNA: TGCGCCAGCAGTCTAGCGGGGGCCCATGAGCAGTTCTTC.

V is TRBV29-1 and J is TRBJ1-5; tentatively, D is TRBD1 (6 bases). Trimming removed 6 bases at V and 3 bases at J, with 12 bases between. The CDR3 extends over 13 amino acids. Germline lookup yields CDR1 SQVTM and CDR2 ANQGSEA. The CDR3 coding sequence is TGCAGCGTCCTAACAGGGACCAATCAGCCCCAGCATTTT. This codes for CSVLTGTNQPQHF.

This chain links TRBV10-3 with TRBJ2-3; 12 bases are a match to TRBD1. Per germline, CDR1 ENHRY and CDR2 SYGVKD. The CDR3 extends over 16 amino acids. The V gene end was trimmed by 6 bases and the J gene end by 3 bases; junction bases not matched to a gene: 7. The CDR3 nucleotides are TGTGCCATCAGGCCGGGACAGGGGGCTTGGACAGATACGCAGTATTTT. Its translation is CAIRPGQGAWTDTQYF.

The V and J genes are TRBV20-1 and TRBJ1-4; D gene unclear. Germline V CDR1 and CDR2: DFQATT, SNEGSKA (reference sequence). Trimming pared 0 bases from V and 0 bases from J, leaving 5 bases between. The CDR3 length is 14 residues. CDR3 loop: CSAREDPTNEKLFF. In DNA form, the CDR3 reads TGCAGTGCTAGAGAGGATCCAACTAATGAAAAACTGTTTTTT.

The rearrangement links TRBV5-1 to TRBJ2-7; 8 nucleotides line up with TRBD2. V shed 3 bases, J shed 5 bases, and the junction held 16 bases outside the gene matches. The CDR3 sequence is 17 residues long. Germline V lookup: CDR1 SGHRS, CDR2 YFSETQ. CDR3 in DNA: TGCGCCAGCAGCTCGGATATCGCGAGCGGGAGAGGCGACGAGCAGTACTTC. This gives the protein CASSSDIASGRGDEQYF.

The chain has TRBV27 and TRBJ1-1; 10 positions match TRBD1. The germline V gene encodes CDR1 MNHEY and CDR2 SMNVEV (reference sequence). The ends lost 4 bases at V and 12 bases at J; junction bases unmatched: 5. CDR3 length: 12 amino acids. In DNA form, the CDR3 reads TGTGCCAGCAGTTCAAGGGACAGGGGACCTTTCTTT. This sequence encodes CASSSRDRGPFF.

J is TRBJ2-3 and V is TRBV12-3 or TRBV12-4; 7 bases align to TRBD1. V shed 5 bases and J 4 bases; nucleotides not matched to a gene: 9. The CDR3 consists of 15 residues. The chain's CDR3 is CASSPQGIGSDTQYF. CDR3 bases: TGTGCCAGCAGTCCACAGGGGATTGGGTCAGATACGCAGTATTTT.

This sequence joins TRBV9 and TRBJ1-2, with 7 bases that match TRBD1. CDR3 length: 13 amino acids. V lost 0 bases and J lost 7; bases outside the gene matches: 3. Germline V CDR1 and CDR2: SGDLS, YYNGEE. The CDR3 spells CASSVAGGSGYTF. CDR3 sequence (DNA): TGTGCCAGCAGCGTAGCAGGGGGAAGTGGCTACACCTTC. The variable domain in full, completed from reference TRBV9 and TRBJ1-2, reads DSGVTQTPKHLITATGQRVTLRCSPRSGDLSVYWYQQSLDQGLQFLIQYYNGEERAKGNILERFSAQQFPDLHSELNLSSLELGDSALYFCASSVAGGSGYTFGSGTRLTVV.